This TCR beta chain was identified during a study of blood T cells in healthy people across ages. Study at large: About one barcoded beta molecule per two T cells was the capture yield of template switching.

The authors ran a second PCR of roughly 7 to 11 cycles using a sample-barcoded 5' primer and a J-beta primer mix. Every cDNA molecule carried a tag from a template-switch adaptor bearing 12 random nucleotides. Each CDR3 protein gets one entry after TCRdb re-called the 5' RACE reads with MiXCR. The sample gives around 1,700,000 distinct CDR3 sequences, roughly 27% of which show up once; about 8% is in the top ten. Every donor contributed ten milliliters of peripheral blood by blood draw. As regards this clonotype: Its antigen is unidentified.

Study-level points and caveats: Diversity estimates from one million T cells were considered underestimates.

This CDR3 has 16 amino acids. Germline values: CDR1 SGHRS, CDR2 YFSETQ. The V gene end was trimmed by 2 bases and the J gene end by 4 bases; junction bases not matched to a gene: 8. This receptor was taken from a woman aged 25 to 39 in good health. This chain uses TRBV5-1 with TRBJ2-2, with 7 bases identical to TRBD1. Sequencing was done on a sample of blood. CDR3 region: CASSFWADRATGELFF. The CDR3 DNA is TGCGCCAGCAGCTTTTGGGCCGACAGGGCCACCGGGGAGCTGTTTTTT.